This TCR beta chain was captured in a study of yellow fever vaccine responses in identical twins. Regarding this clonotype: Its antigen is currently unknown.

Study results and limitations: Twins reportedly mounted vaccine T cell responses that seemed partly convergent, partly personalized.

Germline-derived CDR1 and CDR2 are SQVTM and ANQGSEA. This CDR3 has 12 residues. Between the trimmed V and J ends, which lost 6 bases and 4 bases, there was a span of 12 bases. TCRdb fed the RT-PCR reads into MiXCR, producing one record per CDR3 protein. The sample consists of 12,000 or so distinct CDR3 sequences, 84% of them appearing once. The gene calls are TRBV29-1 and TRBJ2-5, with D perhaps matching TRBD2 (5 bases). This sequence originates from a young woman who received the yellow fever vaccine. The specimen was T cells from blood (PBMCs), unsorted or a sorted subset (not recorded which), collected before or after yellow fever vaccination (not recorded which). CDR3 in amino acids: CSVYRGAETQYF. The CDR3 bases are TGCAGCGTCTATCGGGGTGCAGAGACCCAGTACTTC.